This T cell receptor (beta chain) was recovered during a study of Ad26.COV2.S vaccination and SARS-CoV-2 variants. Study-level background: Doses of Ad26.COV2.S were injected into muscle once or twice, 56 days apart. Study findings and constraints: Reported post-vaccination CD8+ and CD4+ T cell responses to spike showed substantial breadth.

For this clone: Its antigen is currently unknown.

V lost 1 base, J lost 6 bases, and 16 bases lay in between. CDR1 and CDR2 from the germline V gene are SEHNR and FQNEAQ (reference sequence). The CDR3 is made up of 15 amino acids. Stated treatment: some 20 received Ad26.COV2.S at low or high dose, single or two shots; about five received placebo; per-sample allocation not given. On day 63 after the first injection, vaccine and placebo recipients gave samples. Measured with immunoSEQ multiplex PCR; TCRdb has only the in-frame clones, and not every one. This sample carries some 520,000 clones, roughly 87% of them seen once, and the ten largest clones take 9.5% to 15%.

V gene TRBV7-9 combines with J gene TRBJ2-7; D is ambiguous. This TCR was recovered from a person aged 18 to 65 who received the Ad26.COV2.S COVID-19 vaccine or a placebo. Here the sequenced sample was peripheral blood, taken in a trial of Ad26.COV2.S vaccine versus placebo. The DNA of the CDR3 is TGTGCCAGCAGCTTAGACCTAGTCGTTAGGGCCGAGCAGTACTTC. Its protein product is CASSLDLVVRAEQYF.